Shown below are 27 T cell receptor beta chains from a single sample sequenced in a study of OX40 agonist ivuxolimab in advanced cancers. Measured with immunoSEQ multiplex PCR; TCRdb has only the in-frame clones, and not every one. In the table there are under 95,000 clones, around 84% of which are singletons. Sequencing used CD4+ or CD8+ T cells sorted from blood, obtained in a trial of the OX40 agonist ivuxolimab. The receptors were sampled from an adult with an advanced solid tumor such as melanoma, head and neck, liver or kidney cancer.

This clone was counted a few times. In the same sample, other DNA sequences code for this CDR3. V is TRBV28 and J is TRBJ1-5; 10 nucleotides line up with TRBD1. The CDR3 consists of 16 residues. The germline V gene encodes CDR1 MDHEN and CDR2 SYDVKM. J lost 4 bases, V lost 3 bases, and 6 bases had no gene match. The CDR3 is CASSFRDRGGNQPQHF. The CDR3 nucleotides read TGTGCCAGCAGTTTTCGGGACAGGGGAGGGAATCAGCCCCAGCATTTT.

Here the CDR3 DNA reads TGTGCCTGGAGTTCACGGGGGGGGAATAATGAAAAACTGTTTTTT. The encoded protein is CAWSSRGGNNEKLFF. The chain joins TRBV30 to TRBJ1-4; D is possibly TRBD1 (5 bases). Germline CDR1 is GTSNPN and CDR2 is SVGIG (reference sequence). This CDR3 contains 15 residues. V dropped 2 bases and J dropped 4 bases, with 14 bases sitting between them. Full variable domain (remainder filled in from reference TRBV30 and TRBJ1-4): SQTIHQWPATLVQPVGSPLSLECTVEGTSNPNLYWYRQAAGRGLQLLFYSVGIGQISSEVPQNLSASRPQDRQFILSSKKLLLSDSGFYLCAWSSRGGNNEKLFFGSGTQLSVL.

This chain connects TRBV6-5 to TRBJ1-1; D ambiguous. Germline-derived CDR1 and CDR2 are MNHEY and SVGAGI. The CDR3 has 14 residues. With 10 bases removed from V and 5 bases from J, the gap between germline ends came to 20 bases. CDR3 amino acids: CATSAGVGRTEAFF. CDR3 DNA sequence: TGTGCCACCTCCGCTGGCGTCGGGAGAACTGAAGCTTTCTTT.

The chain carries TRBV7-8 and TRBJ2-2; no clear D. The V and J ends lost 7 bases and 4 bases respectively, with 10 bases between them. CDR1 and CDR2 (germline): SGHVS, FQNEAQ. This CDR3 region has 13 residues. In DNA form, the CDR3 reads TGTGCCAGCACCGGACCATTCACCGGGGAGCTGTTTTTT. Translated, it gives CASTGPFTGELFF.

The rearrangement uses TRBV4-1 and TRBJ2-2; unclear D gene. The V and J ends lost 1 base and 4 bases respectively, with 10 bases between them. Germline V gene data show CDR1 as MGHRA and CDR2 as YSYEKL. The length of the CDR3 is 15 residues. CDR3 residues: CASSQADGPTGELFF. For the CDR3, the DNA is TGCGCCAGCAGCCAAGCGGACGGACCCACCGGGGAGCTGTTTTTT.

On this clone: The same CDR3 can be traced to other DNA sequences in this sample. The chain carries TRBV28 and TRBJ1-2; D unresolved. With 1 base removed from V and 2 bases from J, the gap between germline ends came to 2 bases. Per the germline V gene, CDR1 is MDHEN and CDR2 is SYDVKM. The CDR3 contains 12 residues. CDR3 sequence reads: CASSLSNYGYTF. The CDR3 nucleotides read TGTGCCAGCAGTTTATCCAACTATGGCTACACCTTC.

V is TRBV11-3 and J is TRBJ1-1; D gene unclear. CDR3 length: 13 amino acids. The V end lost 4 bases, the J end lost 1 base, and 7 bases lay between the germline ends. The V gene's germline CDR1 is SGHNT and CDR2 YENEEA. DNA of the CDR3: TGTGCCAGCAGCTGGACGGCGAACACTGAAGCTTTCTTT. Translating it yields CASSWTANTEAFF.

The gene calls are TRBV19 and TRBJ1-2; maybe TRBD1 (5 bases). Germline CDR1 and CDR2: LNHDA and SQIVND (reference sequence). The CDR3 contains 12 residues. The CDR3 DNA is TGTGCTGCGTCGCAGGGTAACTATGGCTACACCTTC. This gives the protein CAASQGNYGYTF.

The chain combines TRBV29-1 with TRBJ2-2; D is undetermined. The V end was cut by 2 bases, the J end by 1 base, with 5 bases between. From germline, CDR1 is SQVTM and CDR2 ANQGSEA. The CDR3 is 13 amino acids. The CDR3 sequence: CSVERRNTGELFF. In nucleotides, the CDR3 is TGCAGCGTTGAACGGAGGAACACCGGGGAGCTGTTTTTT.

This chain connects TRBV28 to TRBJ1-5; 9 bases are shared with TRBD1. This CDR3 is 17 amino acids long. Germline CDR1 reads MDHEN; CDR2 reads SYDVKM. J was trimmed by 0 bases and V by 5 bases; bases with no gene match: 8. For the CDR3, the DNA is TGTGCCAGCAGTAAGGGGGGGGGACAGGGTAGCAATCAGCCCCAGCATTTT. Translated, it gives CASSKGGGQGSNQPQHF.

The chain employs TRBV5-1 and TRBJ2-5; 8 positions match TRBD1. CDR3 length: 15 residues. Trimming removed 4 bases from V and 4 bases from J; junction bases left unmatched: 9. CDR1 and CDR2 (germline): SGHRS, YFSETQ. CDR3 coding DNA: TGCGCCAGCAGCCAGGACAGGGCGGTGTTAGAGACCCAGTACTTC. It encodes CASSQDRAVLETQYF. Full variable domain (outside the CDR3, taken from reference TRBV5-1 and TRBJ2-5): KAGVTQTPRYLIKTRGQQVTLSCSPISGHRSVSWYQQTPGQGLQFLFEYFSETQRNKGNFPGRFSGRQFSNSRSEMNVSTLELGDSALYLCASSQDRAVLETQYFGPGTRLLVL.

The CDR3 loop reads CASSQEGQGNEKLFF. CDR3 DNA: TGCGCCAGCAGCCAAGAGGGCCAGGGTAATGAAAAACTGTTTTTT. The chain is built from TRBV4-3 and TRBJ1-4; perhaps TRBD1 as D (5 bases). Per the germline V gene, CDR1 is LGHNA and CDR2 is YSLEER. The CDR3 consists of 15 residues. V was cut by 0 bases and J by 4 bases, with 9 bases left in between.

The genes are TRBV27 and TRBJ1-2; no clear D. Germline lookup yields CDR1 MNHEY and CDR2 SMNVEV (reference sequence). V was trimmed by 6 bases and J by 0 bases, leaving 11 bases between them. The CDR3 has 14 residues. CDR3 sequence (DNA): TGTGCCAGCAGCTCGGGCCTCTCTAACTATGGCTACACCTTC. This translates into CASSSGLSNYGYTF.

V is TRBV19 and J is TRBJ1-5, with no clear D. Germline CDR1 LNHDA, CDR2 SQIVND (reference sequence). This CDR3 spans 17 amino acids. The germline V and J ends were trimmed by 3 bases and 4 bases, with 19 bases remaining between them. The CDR3, as DNA: TGTGCCAGTAGTATTCTCGACCGTGTTACCTTTAATCAGCCCCAGCATTTT. The encoded protein is CASSILDRVTFNQPQHF.

The chain links TRBV28 to TRBJ2-2; TRBD1 might be the D (6 bases). The CDR3 extends over 15 amino acids. Germline CDR1 MDHEN, CDR2 SYDVKM. Trimming shortened V by 6 bases and J by 4 bases, and 15 bases separated the two germline ends. In nucleotides, the CDR3 is TGTGCCAGCAGCCCCCCCAGGGGCGGCACCGGGGAGCTGTTTTTT. It encodes CASSPPRGGTGELFF.

This clone was observed once. The genes are TRBV5-1 and TRBJ1-2; 8 bases are a match to TRBD1. This CDR3 region has 14 residues. The junction had 7 bases not matched to a gene; V was cut back by 4 bases and J by 5 bases. CDR1 and CDR2 from the germline V gene are SGHRS and YFSETQ. This CDR3 reads CASSPDRVRYGYTF. In nucleotides, the CDR3 is TGCGCCAGCAGCCCGGACAGGGTCCGGTATGGCTACACCTTC.

CDR3 coding DNA: TGTGCCAGCAGCGACGGGGGCCAGCCCCAGCATTTT. Its protein is CASSDGGQPQHF. The chain combines TRBV28 with TRBJ1-5; possibly TRBD1 for D (6 bases). Trimming cost V 6 bases and J 7 bases, with 10 bases left between them. CDR1 is MDHEN and CDR2 is SYDVKM in the germline V gene. This CDR3 is 12 amino acids long.

The chain uses TRBV2 and TRBJ1-6; D uncertain. This CDR3 is built from 16 residues. Per germline, CDR1 SNHLY and CDR2 FYNNEI. The V and J ends lost 7 bases and 10 bases respectively, with 23 bases between them. CDR3 bases: TGTGCCAGCATAGGCGGGAACAGTAGATTGTCCTCACCCCTCCACTTT. Translating it yields CASIGGNSRLSSPLHF. Full variable domain (remainder filled in from reference TRBV2 and TRBJ1-6): EPEVTQTPSHQVTQMGQEVILRCVPISNHLYFYWYRQILGQKVEFLVSFYNNEISEKSEIFDDQFSVERPDGSNFTLKIRSTKLEDSAMYFCASIGGNSRLSSPLHFGNGTRLTVT.

This chain joins TRBV5-4 and TRBJ1-2; TRBD1 matches at 8 bases. CDR3 length: 15 residues. Germline trimming cut 6 bases from V and 5 bases from J; bases unmatched to any gene: 12. Germline V CDR1 and CDR2: SGHNT, YYREEE (reference sequence). The CDR3 reads CASTTTAQGAYGYTF. The CDR3 nucleotides are TGTGCCAGCACCACAACCGCTCAGGGGGCATATGGCTACACCTTC. The full variable domain, rest sourced from reference TRBV5-4 and TRBJ1-2, is ETGVTQSPTHLIKTRGQQVTLRCSSQSGHNTVSWYQQALGQGPQFIFQYYREEENGRGNFPPRFSGLQFPNYSSELNVNALELDDSALYLCASTTTAQGAYGYTFGSGTRLTVV.

J is TRBJ2-1 and V is TRBV6-1; D possibly matches TRBD1 or TRBD2 (5 bases each). Trimming left V 1 base short and J 15 bases short, with 16 bases between. There are 13 residues in the CDR3. Germline V gene sequence: CDR1 MNHNS, CDR2 SASEGT. CDR3 protein: CASSEVGTQELFF. The CDR3 DNA is TGTGCCAGCAGTGAAGTTGGGACCCAGGAACTGTTCTTC.

About this clone itself: A read error may produce the germline difference seen at one junction end. The CDR3 bases are TGTGCCAGCAGAAGAGATAGCGGGGGAGGATATACGCAATATTTT. As protein: CASRRDSGGGYTQYF. The chain links TRBV6-5 to TRBJ2-3; 9 positions match TRBD2. Germline CDR1 reads MNHEY; CDR2 reads SVGAGI. The CDR3 has 15 residues.

This chain connects TRBV4-2 to TRBJ1-3, with D possibly matching TRBD1 (6 bases). V lost 3 bases, J lost 0 bases, and 12 bases lay in between. The CDR3 sequence is 16 residues long. In germline, CDR1 is LGHNA, CDR2 YNFKEQ. In DNA, the CDR3 is TGTGCCAGCAGCCAGGAGGGGGGGAGCTCTGGAAACACCATATATTTT. Its translation is CASSQEGGSSGNTIYF.

This chain uses TRBV5-1 with TRBJ2-2; D gene uncertain. The DNA end lines up better with TRBJ1-3; the J call may be wrong. Germline V lookup: CDR1 SGHRS, CDR2 YFSETQ. This CDR3 comprises 15 residues. CDR3 sequence reads: CASSLDVYAGNTIYF. The CDR3 bases are TGCGCCAGCAGCTTAGACGTTTACGCAGGAAACACCATATATTTT.

This chain links TRBV27 with TRBJ1-2; TRBD1 is a possible D gene (5 bases). The CDR3 is 15 residues long. V was cut by 3 bases and J by 2 bases, with 13 bases left in between. The germline gives CDR1 MNHEY, CDR2 SMNVEV (reference sequence). For the CDR3, the DNA is TGTGCCAGCAGTTTCCGGGCGGGGCAGAACTATGGCTACACCTTC. Translation: CASSFRAGQNYGYTF.

This chain links TRBV30 with TRBJ1-2; D is unclear. Germline CDR1 GTSNPN, CDR2 SVGIG (reference sequence). This CDR3 is 13 amino acids long. V was trimmed by 1 base and J by 8 bases, leaving 14 bases between them. The CDR3 sequence is CAWSGTGSGGYTF. The CDR3 DNA follows: TGTGCCTGGAGTGGTACGGGGTCCGGGGGCTACACCTTC.

This chain joins TRBV5-4 and TRBJ1-1; 10 bases match TRBD1. The germline V gene has CDR1 SGHNT and CDR2 YYREEE (reference sequence). Trimming at V came to 7 bases and at J to 5 bases, leaving 20 bases not matched to a gene. There are 18 residues in the CDR3. The CDR3 protein is CASARGQGEGRLNTEAFF. The CDR3 DNA is TGTGCCAGCGCCCGAGGACAGGGGGAAGGTCGTCTTAATACTGAAGCTTTCTTT. The full variable domain, in which reference TRBV5-4 and TRBJ1-1 provide the parts outside the CDR3, is ETGVTQSPTHLIKTRGQQVTLRCSSQSGHNTVSWYQQALGQGPQFIFQYYREEENGRGNFPPRFSGLQFPNYSSELNVNALELDDSALYLCASARGQGEGRLNTEAFFGQGTRLTVV.

The chain recombines TRBV19 with TRBJ1-5; D gene unclear. The germline V gene has CDR1 LNHDA and CDR2 SQIVND (reference sequence). This CDR3 comprises 13 residues. Trimming removed 5 bases at V and 3 bases at J, with 8 bases between. The CDR3 loop reads CASSLQNNQPQHF. CDR3 DNA sequence: TGTGCCAGTAGTCTGCAGAACAATCAGCCCCAGCATTTT.